A single sample is the source of the 20 T cell receptor beta chains below, sequenced in a study of cytomegalovirus exposure and HLA in healthy donors. The protocol was immunoSEQ multiplex PCR, while the TCRdb copy is restricted to in-frame clones and leaves out a portion. Of some 48,000 clones listed, 94% are singletons. The sequenced material came from PBMCs. Receptor source: a woman aged 18-29 years in good health and CMV-seropositive.

The chain joins TRBV14 to TRBJ1-1; 9 nucleotides align to TRBD1. Germline CDR1 and CDR2: SGHDN and FVKESK. The CDR3 runs 16 residues. The ends lost 0 bases at V and 3 bases at J; junction bases unmatched: 5. The CDR3 loop reads CASSQDRGQGYTEAFF. The CDR3 region has the DNA TGTGCCAGCAGCCAAGATAGGGGACAGGGATACACTGAAGCTTTCTTT.

This chain connects TRBV7-6 to TRBJ1-4; tentatively, D is TRBD1 (5 bases). CDR3 length: 17 amino acids. Trimming left V 7 bases short and J 2 bases short, with 20 bases between. Germline loops: CDR1 SGHVS, CDR2 FNYEAQ. CDR3 coding DNA: TGTGCCAGCACCCTGGGGCAGGCCGGGGGGACTAATGAAAAACTGTTTTTT. Residues: CASTLGQAGGTNEKLFF. Using reference TRBV7-6 and TRBJ1-4 for the parts outside the CDR3, the full variable domain is GAGVSQSPRYKVTKRGQDVALRCDPISGHVSLYWYRQALGQGPEFLTYFNYEAQQDKSGLPNDRFSAERPEGSISTLTIQRTEQRDSAMYRCASTLGQAGGTNEKLFFGSGTQLSVL.

This clone occurred once. The V call is TRBV5-4, the J call TRBJ2-3; 13 bases are shared with TRBD2. The CDR3 length is 17 residues. Germline lookup yields CDR1 SGHNT and CDR2 YYREEE (reference sequence). Germline trimming cut 4 bases from V and 0 bases from J; bases unmatched to any gene: 5. The CDR3 nucleotides read TGTGCCAGCAGCGGGGGACTAGCGGGAATAAGCACAGATACGCAGTATTTT. This sequence encodes CASSGGLAGISTDTQYF.

CDR3 residues: CASSPSGGIYEQYF. The DNA for the CDR3 is TGTGCCAGCAGTCCATCGGGAGGTATCTACGAGCAGTACTTC. The rearrangement links TRBV27 to TRBJ2-7; 7 bases fit TRBD2. CDR1 is MNHEY, CDR2 SMNVEV, per germline (reference sequence). V lost 5 bases, J lost 3 bases, and 7 bases stayed unmatched. CDR3 size: 14 residues.

The V gene is TRBV6-6, the J gene TRBJ2-7, with 11 bases lining up with TRBD2. This CDR3 comprises 14 residues. Losses at the gene ends were 4 bases for V and 4 bases for J; bases not matched to a gene: 3. Germline-derived CDR1 and CDR2 are MNHNY and SVGAGI (reference sequence). CDR3 DNA sequence: TGTGCCAGCAGTTTCACTAGCGGGAGTTACGAGCAGTACTTC. Protein sequence: CASSFTSGSYEQYF.

This chain links TRBV21-1 with TRBJ2-7; TRBD2, as called in the table, went unchecked against the DNA. TRBV21-1 is given as a pseudogene. This CDR3 has 20 amino acids. The CDR3 loop reads CASSKAQGLAGHARNYEQYF. The CDR3 DNA reads TGTGCCAGCAGCAAAGCGCAGGGACTAGCGGGACATGCACGGAACTACGAGCAGTACTTC.

The chain uses TRBV28 and TRBJ2-7; 8 positions match TRBD2. This CDR3 contains 16 residues. CDR1 and CDR2 (germline): MDHEN, SYDVKM. J was trimmed by 5 bases and V by 1 base; bases with no gene match: 10. CDR3 in DNA: TGTGCCAGCAGTTTATATCCGGGAGGGCCTGGTAACGAGCAGTACTTC. This gives the protein CASSLYPGGPGNEQYF.

The genes are TRBV11-2 and TRBJ1-4, with D maybe TRBD1 (5 bases). V dropped 2 bases and J dropped 7 bases, with 14 bases sitting between them. CDR1 is SGHAT, CDR2 FQNNGV, per germline. This CDR3 contains 15 residues. DNA of the CDR3: TGTGCCAGCAGCTTATCACAGGCACGAGGTGAAAAACTGTTTTTT. Translated, it gives CASSLSQARGEKLFF. The full variable domain, with the rest looked up from reference TRBV11-2 and TRBJ1-4, is EAGVAQSPRYKIIEKRQSVAFWCNPISGHATLYWYQQILGQGPKLLIQFQNNGVVDDSQLPKDRFSAERLKGVDSTLKIQPAKLEDSAVYLCASSLSQARGEKLFFGSGTQLSVL.

The CDR3 sequence is CASSYFTGSYEQYF. Here the CDR3 DNA reads TGTGCCAGCAGTTACTTCACAGGCTCCTACGAGCAGTACTTC. This chain uses TRBV6-6 with TRBJ2-7; the D gene is possibly TRBD1 (5 bases). The CDR3 contains 14 residues. Trimming removed 1 base from V and 0 bases from J, with 7 bases in between. Germline V lookup: CDR1 MNHNY, CDR2 SVGAGI (reference sequence).

V usage is TRBV5-4 and J usage is TRBJ2-4; possibly TRBD1 for D (5 bases). The germline V gene has CDR1 SGHNT and CDR2 YYREEE (reference sequence). Trimming took 0 bases from V and 2 from J, leaving 15 bases between them. This CDR3 comprises 17 residues. This chain's CDR3 is CASSLAELGQTKNIQYF. Here the CDR3 DNA reads TGTGCCAGCAGCTTGGCCGAGTTGGGGCAGACCAAAAACATTCAGTACTTC.

This clone was seen only once. This sequence joins TRBV11-2 and TRBJ2-3; 13 positions agree with TRBD2. Germline loops: CDR1 SGHAT, CDR2 FQNNGV. The CDR3 length is 17 residues. V was pared by 5 bases and J by 3 bases, with 8 bases of the junction left unmatched. This chain's CDR3 is CASSPGLAGSNTDTQYF. CDR3 DNA: TGTGCCAGCAGCCCGGGACTAGCGGGATCTAATACAGATACGCAGTATTTT.

The chain recombines TRBV4-2 with TRBJ2-3, with 7 positions matching TRBD2. The V gene's germline CDR1 is LGHNA and CDR2 YNFKEQ. The CDR3 consists of 18 residues. The J segment lost 0 bases and the V segment lost 3 bases, leaving 12 bases of the junction unmatched. DNA of the CDR3: TGTGCCAGCAGCCAGGAATGGGGCCTAGCGGCCAGCACAGATACGCAGTATTTT. The encoded protein is CASSQEWGLAASTDTQYF.

The sample holds one count of this clone. The chain uses TRBV7-2 and TRBJ1-1, with a possible D match to TRBD1 (5 bases). There are 13 residues in the CDR3. Germline CDR1 SGHTA, CDR2 FQGNSA. V was pared by 4 bases and J by 6 bases, with 12 bases between. For the CDR3, the DNA is TGTGCCAGCAGCTCACACCCGGGGGCTGAAGCTTTCTTT. Protein sequence: CASSSHPGAEAFF.

This clone appeared a single time. The chain employs TRBV28 and TRBJ1-5; D may be TRBD1 (5 bases). The germline V gene encodes CDR1 MDHEN and CDR2 SYDVKM. The length of the CDR3 is 16 residues. Between the trimmed V and J ends, which lost 2 bases and 0 bases, there was a span of 11 bases. Here the CDR3 reads CASSLRSGYSNQPQHF. The CDR3 DNA sequence: TGTGCCAGCAGTTTACGTTCAGGGTATAGCAATCAGCCCCAGCATTTT.

This chain joins TRBV7-9 and TRBJ1-1; D is undetermined. The CDR3 spans 14 residues. Germline assignment: CDR1 SEHNR and CDR2 FQNEAQ (reference sequence). Trimming took 3 bases from V and 2 from J, leaving 10 bases between them. The CDR3 DNA reads TGTGCCAGCAGCTTGGAGACGGATAACACTGAAGCTTTCTTT. This sequence encodes CASSLETDNTEAFF.

V and J are TRBV5-1 and TRBJ2-7, with 10 bases aligning to TRBD2. The V and J ends lost 1 base and 2 bases, in that order; junction bases with no gene match: 3. Germline V gives CDR1 SGHRS, CDR2 YFSETQ. CDR3 length: 15 amino acids. CDR3 DNA: TGCGCCAGCAGCTTGCAACTAGCGGGGCCCTACGAGCAGTACTTC. This codes for CASSLQLAGPYEQYF.

The chain has TRBV6-6 and TRBJ2-7; possible D gene TRBD1, 5 bases. V was clipped by 2 bases and J by 6 bases, with 11 bases between them. CDR1 and CDR2 (germline): MNHNY, SVGAGI (reference sequence). This CDR3 spans 13 amino acids. CDR3 residues: CASSYDSTGEQYF. CDR3 nucleotide sequence: TGTGCCAGCAGTTACGACAGCACTGGCGAGCAGTACTTC.

The rearrangement joins TRBV5-5 to TRBJ1-2, with TRBD1 as a possible D gene (5 bases). CDR3 size: 13 residues. Germline CDR1 SGHKS, CDR2 YYEKEE (reference sequence). V lost 3 bases and J 3 bases, leaving 9 bases between the germline ends. This CDR3 reads CASSSGAHYGYTF. The CDR3 DNA is TGTGCCAGCAGCTCTGGGGCGCACTATGGCTACACCTTC.

This clone was recorded a few times. CDR3 sequence (DNA): TGTGCCAGCAGCCTTACTAACACCGGGGAGCTGTTTTTT. Translating it yields CASSLTNTGELFF. The V and J genes are TRBV11-3 and TRBJ2-2; D is undetermined. Deletions cut 5 bases from V and 2 bases from J, with 6 bases between. Per germline, CDR1 SGHNT and CDR2 YENEEA. This CDR3 is built from 13 residues.

The chain links TRBV28 to TRBJ2-3, with no clear D. The CDR3 spans 14 residues. Germline V gene lookup returns CDR1 MDHEN and CDR2 SYDVKM. The ends were cut back, 3 bases at V and 4 bases at J, with 11 bases in the middle. The CDR3 nucleotides read TGTGCCAGCAGTTTGAGATCCCCCGCAGATACGCAGTATTTT. The encoded protein is CASSLRSPADTQYF.